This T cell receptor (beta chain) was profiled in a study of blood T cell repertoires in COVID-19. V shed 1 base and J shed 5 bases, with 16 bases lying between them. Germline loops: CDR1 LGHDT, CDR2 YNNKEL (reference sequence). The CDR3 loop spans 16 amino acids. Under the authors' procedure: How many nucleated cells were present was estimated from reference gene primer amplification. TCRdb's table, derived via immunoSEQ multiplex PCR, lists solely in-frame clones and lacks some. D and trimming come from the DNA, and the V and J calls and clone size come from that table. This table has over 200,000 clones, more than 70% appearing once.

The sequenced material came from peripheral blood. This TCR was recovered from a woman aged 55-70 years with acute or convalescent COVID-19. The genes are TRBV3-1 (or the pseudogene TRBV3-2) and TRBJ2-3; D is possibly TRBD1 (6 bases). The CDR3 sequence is CASSQVSGGVRDTQYF. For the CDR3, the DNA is TGTGCCAGCAGCCAAGTGTCTGGGGGCGTGAGAGATACGCAGTATTTT.